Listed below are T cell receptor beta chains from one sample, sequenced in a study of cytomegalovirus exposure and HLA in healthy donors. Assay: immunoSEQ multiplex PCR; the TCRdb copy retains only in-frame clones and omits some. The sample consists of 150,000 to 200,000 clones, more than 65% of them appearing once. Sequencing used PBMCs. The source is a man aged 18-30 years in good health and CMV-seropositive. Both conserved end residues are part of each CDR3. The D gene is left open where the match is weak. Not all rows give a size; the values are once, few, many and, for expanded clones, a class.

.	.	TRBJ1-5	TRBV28	CASRLGGASNQPQHF	TGTGCCAGCAGGTTGGGAGGGGCCAGCAATCAGCCCCAGCATTTT
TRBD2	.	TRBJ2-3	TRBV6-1	CASTPASGSLDTQYF	TGTGCCAGCACCCCGGCTAGCGGGAGTCTAGATACGCAGTATTTT
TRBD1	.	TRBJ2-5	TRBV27	CASRQGLETQYF	TGTGCCAGCAGACAGGGGTTGGAGACCCAGTACTTC
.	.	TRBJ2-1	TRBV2	CASTRGHNEQFF	TGTGCCAGCACTCGAGGCCACAATGAGCAGTTCTTC
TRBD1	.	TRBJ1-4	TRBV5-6	CASSSGQGREKLFF	TGTGCCAGCAGCTCCGGACAGGGTCGAGAAAAACTGTTTTTT
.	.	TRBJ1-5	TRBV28	CATSLNNQPQHF	TGTGCCACCTCACTTAACAATCAGCCCCAGCATTTT
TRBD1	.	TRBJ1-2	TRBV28	CASSPPGQGNFYGYTF	TGTGCCAGCAGTCCCCCGGGACAGGGAAATTTCTATGGCTACACCTTC
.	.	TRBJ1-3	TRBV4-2	CASSSSSGTGNTIYF	TGTGCCAGCAGCTCCAGTTCCGGGACAGGAAACACCATATATTTT
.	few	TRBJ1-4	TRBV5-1	CASTTRQGGEKLFF	TGCGCCAGCACTACAAGGCAGGGTGGTGAAAAACTGTTTTTT
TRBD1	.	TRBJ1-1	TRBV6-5	CASSRLQGMNTEAFF	TGTGCCAGCAGTCGGTTACAGGGGATGAACACTGAAGCTTTCTTT
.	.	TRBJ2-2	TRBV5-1	CASSLGQSNTGELFF	TGCGCCAGCAGCTTGGGACAGTCGAACACCGGGGAGCTGTTTTTT
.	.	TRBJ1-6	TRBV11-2	CASSLVASSSYNSPLHF	TGTGCCAGCAGCTTAGTAGCGTCCAGCTCCTATAATTCACCCCTCCACTTT
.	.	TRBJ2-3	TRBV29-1	CSVEKGAADTQYF	TGCAGCGTTGAAAAGGGAGCCGCAGATACGCAGTATTTT
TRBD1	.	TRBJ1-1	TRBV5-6	CASSLPGQGKDTEAFF	TGCGCCAGCAGCTTACCGGGACAGGGGAAGGACACTGAAGCTTTCTTT
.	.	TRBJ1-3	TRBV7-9	CASSLNPGNTIYF	TGTGCCAGCAGCCTAAATCCTGGAAACACCATATATTTT
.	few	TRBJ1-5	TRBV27	CASSFWGDQPQHF	TGTGCCAGCAGTTTCTGGGGGGACCAGCCCCAGCATTTT
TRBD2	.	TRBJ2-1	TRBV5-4	CASSPRTSGAHNEQFF	TGTGCCAGCAGCCCTAGGACTAGCGGGGCCCACAATGAGCAGTTCTTC
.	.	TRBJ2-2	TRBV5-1	CASSLRGSTANTGELFF	TGCGCCAGCAGCTTGAGGGGTAGCACTGCAAACACCGGGGAGCTGTTTTTT